A single sample is the source of the 18 T cell receptor beta chains below, sequenced in a study of blood T cells in healthy people across ages. A J-beta primer mix and a sample-barcoded 5' primer were used in a second PCR of about 6 to 12 cycles. TCRdb called the 5' RACE reads again in MiXCR, with one record for every CDR3 protein. The sample has hundreds of thousands of distinct CDR3 sequences, roughly 50% seen once. The sample taken for sequencing was blood. All receptors come from an older woman in good health.

This rearrangement joins TRBV27 to TRBJ2-7, with D possibly matching TRBD1 (6 bases). Deletions cut 5 bases from V and 4 bases from J, with 12 bases between. CDR1 is MNHEY and CDR2 is SMNVEV in the germline V gene (reference sequence). The CDR3 loop spans 13 amino acids. CDR3: CASSELRGYEQYF. The CDR3 coding sequence is TGTGCCAGCAGTGAACTCAGGGGTTACGAGCAGTACTTC.

The V gene is TRBV20-1, the J gene TRBJ1-4; TRBD1 aligns across 11 bases. This CDR3 region has 17 residues. Germline assignment: CDR1 DFQATT and CDR2 SNEGSKA (reference sequence). V dropped 0 bases and J dropped 7; count of bases not matched to a gene: 10. The CDR3 region has the DNA TGCAGTGCTAGAGACGCGGACAGGGGGCGCGGAGGTGAAAAACTGTTTTTT. This gives the protein CSARDADRGRGGEKLFF.

The CDR3 bases are TGTGCCAGCACCCTTGGACTAGCGGGAGGGTCCTACAATGAGCAGTTCTTC. Amino acid sequence: CASTLGLAGGSYNEQFF. This chain uses TRBV6-2 or TRBV6-3 with TRBJ2-1; 15 nucleotides align to TRBD2. This CDR3 contains 17 residues. Looked up from germline, CDR1 is MNHEY and CDR2 is SVGEGT. V lost 7 bases and J lost 1; bases outside the gene matches: 5.

This clonotype was found a few times. CDR3 residues: CSAAKRTSGRVNEQFF. CDR3 DNA: TGCAGTGCCGCAAAACGGACTAGCGGGAGAGTAAATGAGCAGTTCTTC. The gene calls are TRBV20-1 and TRBJ2-1, with TRBD2 matching 13 bases. In germline, CDR1 is DFQATT, CDR2 SNEGSKA (reference sequence). Trimming removed 6 bases from V and 7 bases from J; junction bases left unmatched: 12. This CDR3 is 16 amino acids long.

V usage is TRBV5-6 and J usage is TRBJ2-7, with 8 bases lining up with TRBD2. This CDR3 comprises 16 residues. V gave up 1 base and J gave up 3 bases; unmatched junction bases: 9. Germline V gene lookup returns CDR1 SGHDT and CDR2 YYEEEE. In nucleotides, the CDR3 is TGTGCCAGCAGCTTGATATCTAGCGGGTGGAGCTACGAGCAGTACTTC. Residues: CASSLISSGWSYEQYF. The variable domain in full, with the rest retrieved from reference TRBV5-6 and TRBJ2-7, is DAGVTQSPTHLIKTRGQQVTLRCSPKSGHDTVSWYQQALGQGPQFIFQYYEEEERQRGNFPDRFSGHQFPNYSSELNVNALLLGDSALYLCASSLISSGWSYEQYFGPGTRLTVT.

This clonotype turned up a few times. The V call is TRBV5-5, the J call TRBJ2-6, with D unresolved. V was clipped by 1 base and J by 4 bases, with 15 bases between them. There are 17 residues in the CDR3. Germline CDR1 and CDR2: SGHKS and YYEKEE (reference sequence). The CDR3 sequence: CASSLSSLTSGANVLTF. The CDR3 DNA is TGTGCCAGCAGCTTGTCATCCCTCACCTCCGGGGCCAACGTCCTGACTTTC.

The chain joins TRBV4-1 to TRBJ1-1; D is possibly TRBD1 (5 bases). The CDR3 runs to 16 residues. CDR1 is MGHRA, CDR2 YSYEKL, per germline. The V end lost 0 bases, the J end lost 3 bases, and 14 bases lay between the germline ends. In nucleotides, the CDR3 is TGCGCCAGCAGCCAAGACACAGGAAATTTACACACTGAAGCTTTCTTT. Its protein product is CASSQDTGNLHTEAFF.

A remark on this clonotype: A read error may account for a junction end that differs from germline. The chain combines TRBV27 with TRBJ1-2; 7 bases are a match to TRBD1. The germline CDR1 and CDR2 sequences are MNHEY and SMNVEV (reference sequence). This CDR3 is 14 amino acids long. The CDR3 reads CASSPKGAGYDYTF. CDR3 coding DNA: TGTGCCAGCAGTCCGAAGGGGGCAGGGTATGACTACACCTTC.

This clonotype was seen a few times. The V call is TRBV20-1, the J call TRBJ1-5, with 7 bases fitting TRBD1. This CDR3 spans 16 amino acids. Unmatched junction bases numbered 12, after V lost 4 bases and J lost 3 bases. Germline CDR1 and CDR2: DFQATT and SNEGSKA (reference sequence). CDR3: CSAKLTGRGNNQPQHF. The CDR3 DNA follows: TGCAGTGCTAAGCTAACCGGCAGGGGGAACAATCAGCCCCAGCATTTT.

In DNA form, the CDR3 reads TGTGCCATCAGGGAACCGACAGAGAACACTGAAGCTTTCTTT. Translating gives CAIREPTENTEAFF. The chain joins TRBV10-3 to TRBJ1-1; TRBD1 is a possible D gene (5 bases). This CDR3 is 14 amino acids long. V lost 6 bases and J 1 base, leaving 12 bases between the germline ends. Germline V lookup: CDR1 ENHRY, CDR2 SYGVKD.

The V call is TRBV15, the J call TRBJ2-7; tentative D call: TRBD2 (5 bases). The V and J ends lost 0 bases and 2 bases respectively, with 5 bases between them. Germline values: CDR1 LNHNV, CDR2 YYDKDF (reference sequence). This CDR3 region has 13 residues. CDR3 in DNA: TGTGCCACCAGCAGAGAACTAGCCTACGAGCAGTACTTC. Encoded protein: CATSRELAYEQYF.

The V gene is TRBV27, the J gene TRBJ2-1; 14 nucleotides agree with TRBD2. The CDR3 spans 17 residues. V lost 8 bases and J lost 4; bases outside the gene matches: 10. Germline CDR1 is MNHEY and CDR2 is SMNVEV (reference sequence). In DNA form, the CDR3 reads TGTGCCAGCGCATCGTCAGGACTAGCGGGAGGTTACAATGAGCAGTTCTTC. This codes for CASASSGLAGGYNEQFF.

The V gene is TRBV18, the J gene TRBJ2-5; D is uncertain. Germline assignment: CDR1 KGHSH and CDR2 LQKENI. This CDR3 is built from 13 residues. Trimming took off 3 bases at V and 11 bases at J, with 16 bases between the two ends. The CDR3 protein is CASSPSLPYEQYF. CDR3 coding DNA: TGTGCCAGCTCACCTTCTCTTCCCTACGAACAGTACTTC.

In its sample, this clonotype was seen once. This chain uses TRBV2 with TRBJ1-2, with 8 positions matching TRBD1. V was pared by 9 bases and J by 2 bases, with 5 bases of the junction left unmatched. The CDR3 is 13 residues long. CDR1 is SNHLY and CDR2 is FYNNEI in the germline V gene. CDR3 residues: CASQGALNYGYTF. The CDR3 DNA follows: TGTGCCAGTCAGGGGGCCCTCAACTATGGCTACACCTTC.

This chain links TRBV2 with TRBJ2-1; a possible D gene is TRBD1 (6 bases). This CDR3 region has 17 residues. CDR1 is SNHLY and CDR2 is FYNNEI in the germline V gene. Deletions cut 6 bases from V and 8 bases from J, with 26 bases between. CDR3 amino acids: CASSEPLPGEAYDEQFF. The CDR3 DNA sequence: TGTGCCAGCAGCGAACCACTTCCAGGGGAAGCTTACGATGAGCAGTTCTTC.

The gene calls are TRBV3-1 and TRBJ2-7; 7 bases agree with TRBD2. V shed 7 bases, J shed 4 bases, and the junction held 13 bases outside the gene matches. In germline, CDR1 is LGHDT, CDR2 YNNKEL (reference sequence). The CDR3 is 15 residues long. The DNA of the CDR3 is TGTGCCAGCACCAAAGGACTAGTCGGGATATACGAGCAGTACTTC. This translates into CASTKGLVGIYEQYF.

This clonotype has a single count. V is TRBV10-3 and J is TRBJ2-5; TRBD2 aligns across 9 bases. V lost 6 bases to trimming and J lost 2 bases; unmatched junction nucleotides: 7. CDR3 length: 15 amino acids. Germline-derived CDR1 and CDR2 are ENHRY and SYGVKD. CDR3 in amino acids: CAISGTSRGQETQYF. CDR3 sequence (DNA): TGTGCCATCAGCGGGACTAGCAGGGGACAAGAGACCCAGTACTTC.

Turning to this clonotype: A much larger clone is a single base away; this may be a read error. The chain combines TRBV12-3 or TRBV12-4 with TRBJ2-5; D gene unclear. The CDR3 runs to 13 residues. Trimming cost V 5 bases and J 7 bases, with 14 bases left between them. The CDR3 DNA sequence: TGTGCCAGCAGTCCTGTAGAGGTGGGGACCCAGTACTTC. Translated: CASSPVEVGTQYF.